This entry features one T cell receptor beta chain sequence. Authors' methods: It was from reference gene primer amplification that nucleated cell counts were estimated. Measured with immunoSEQ multiplex PCR; TCRdb has only the in-frame clones, and not every one. Clonal size and the V and J genes are those of that table, whereas D and trimming came from the DNA. The repertoire has 25,000 to 35,000 clones, 89% of them found once; the top ten carry around 30%. Germline-derived CDR1 and CDR2 are SGHRS and YFSETQ. The CDR3 runs 13 residues. Trimming took 0 bases from V and 5 from J, leaving 8 bases between them. The sample originates from a study of blood T cell repertoires in COVID-19. For the study at large: COVID-19 samples, acute and convalescent, were from the United States, Italy and Spain. T cells, B-cell-depleted T cells, or PBMCs supplied cDNA or gDNA.

J is TRBJ1-1 and V is TRBV5-1, with D hard to call. This receptor was taken from an elderly man with acute or convalescent COVID-19. Material for sequencing was peripheral blood. CDR3: CASSLGLRTEAFF. The CDR3 coding sequence is TGCGCCAGCAGCTTGGGCCTGAGGACTGAAGCTTTCTTT.